The 5 T cell receptor beta chains below all came from one sample that was sequenced in a study of blood T cell repertoires in COVID-19. Some clones are missing from TCRdb's copy, which holds only in-frame ones; the method was immunoSEQ multiplex PCR. This sample has 200,000 to 250,000 clones, with less than 85% found just once. Specimen: PBMCs or T cells enriched from blood (not recorded which). Receptor source: a man aged 60-69 years who had recovered from COVID-19.

V gene TRBV20-1 combines with J gene TRBJ1-2, with D uncertain. Trimming shortened V by 2 bases and J by 13 bases, and 11 bases separated the two germline ends. The germline gives CDR1 DFQATT, CDR2 SNEGSKA (reference sequence). The CDR3 has 10 residues. CDR3 amino acids: CSARSSVVTF. Here the CDR3 DNA reads TGCAGTGCTAGATCCTCGGTTGTCACCTTC.

The chain employs TRBV7-9 and TRBJ1-2; TRBD1 matches 10 bases. The ends lost 5 bases at V and 2 bases at J; junction bases unmatched: 2. The CDR3 spans 14 residues. Germline CDR1 is SEHNR and CDR2 is FQNEAQ (reference sequence). CDR3 sequence reads: CASSTGQGNYGYTF. CDR3 coding DNA: TGTGCCAGCAGCACGGGACAGGGGAACTATGGCTACACCTTC. Full variable domain (remainder filled in from reference TRBV7-9 and TRBJ1-2): DTGVSQNPRHKITKRGQNVTFRCDPISEHNRLYWYRQTLGQGPEFLTYFQNEAQLEKSRLLSDRFSAERPKGSFSTLEIQRTEQGDSAMYLCASSTGQGNYGYTFGSGTRLTVV.

The rearrangement joins TRBV5-5 to TRBJ1-2, with 7 bases that match TRBD1. V lost 2 bases to trimming and J lost 0 bases; unmatched junction nucleotides: 4. The CDR3 is 15 amino acids. Germline V lookup: CDR1 SGHKS, CDR2 YYEKEE (reference sequence). CDR3 amino acids: CASSFTGDPNYGYTF. The DNA for the CDR3 is TGTGCCAGCAGCTTTACAGGGGATCCTAACTATGGCTACACCTTC.

This clone was counted between two and nine times. This chain links TRBV11-3 with TRBJ2-7, with 7 bases fitting TRBD2. The V segment lost 5 bases and the J segment 5 bases; nucleotides outside the gene matches: 3. The CDR3 runs to 12 residues. The germline V gene has CDR1 SGHNT and CDR2 YENEEA. CDR3 region: CASSGGGDEQYF. The CDR3 nucleotides are TGTGCCAGCAGCGGGGGAGGGGACGAGCAGTACTTC. The full variable domain, its missing parts supplied by reference TRBV11-3 and TRBJ2-7, is EAGVVQSPRYKIIEKKQPVAFWCNPISGHNTLYWYLQNLGQGPELLIRYENEEAVDDSQLPKDRFSAERLKGVDSTLKIQPAELGDSAVYLCASSGGGDEQYFGPGTRLTVT.

V usage is TRBV11-2 and J usage is TRBJ1-6, with D possibly TRBD1 on 5 matching bases. Trimming stripped 6 bases from V and 9 bases from J, with 12 bases between. CDR3 length: 13 amino acids. The germline CDR1 and CDR2 sequences are SGHAT and FQNNGV. DNA of the CDR3: TGTGCCAGCAGACCAGGGATAGGTTCACCCCTCCACTTT. Its protein product is CASRPGIGSPLHF.